The 28 T cell receptor beta chains listed next were all sequenced from one sample in a study of cytomegalovirus exposure and HLA in healthy donors. PCR used 60 Vbeta primers and 13 Jbeta primers. The data were produced by immunoSEQ multiplex PCR, yet TCRdb's version contains in-frame clones alone and is incomplete. In the table there are about 120,000 clones, about 60% of which are singletons. Sequenced: PBMCs. These receptors were collected from a man aged 40-50 years in good health and CMV-seropositive.

This clone was picked up a small number of times. CDR3 DNA: TGTGCCAGCAGGACAGCAGACAGGGGTCGGGGGACCCAGTACTTC. Translated, it gives CASRTADRGRGTQYF. The chain recombines TRBV5-4 with TRBJ2-5; 8 bases fit TRBD1. This CDR3 has 15 residues. V lost 5 bases to trimming and J lost 7 bases; unmatched junction nucleotides: 13. The V gene's germline CDR1 is SGHNT and CDR2 YYREEE (reference sequence).

This clone was counted only a few times. This rearrangement joins TRBV28 to TRBJ1-5, with TRBD1 as a possible D gene (5 bases). Trimming took 8 bases from V and 2 from J, leaving 10 bases between them. From germline, CDR1 is MDHEN and CDR2 SYDVKM. The CDR3 is 13 residues long. In DNA form, the CDR3 reads TGTGCCAGCCTCAGGGAGGGCAATCAGCCCCAGCATTTT. Translating gives CASLREGNQPQHF. Filled out from reference TRBV28 and TRBJ1-5, the complete variable domain reads DVKVTQSSRYLVKRTGEKVFLECVQDMDHENMFWYRQDPGLGLRLIYFSYDVKMKEKGDIPEGYSVSREKKERFSLILESASTNQTSMYLCASLREGNQPQHFGDGTRLSIL.

CDR3 in DNA: TGTGCCAGCAGTGAAATAATACCCGGGACTAGAAGGGTCAATGAGCAGTTCTTC. Its protein product is CASSEIIPGTRRVNEQFF. This sequence joins TRBV25-1 and TRBJ2-1, with 8 bases aligning to TRBD2. The trim removed 2 bases at V and 6 bases at J, leaving 15 bases unmatched. This CDR3 region has 18 residues. Per the germline V gene, CDR1 is MGHDK and CDR2 is SYGVNS.

This clone appeared once. V is TRBV7-9 and J is TRBJ1-2; D gene unclear. Germline V gene data show CDR1 as SEHNR and CDR2 as FQNEAQ (reference sequence). This CDR3 has 13 amino acids. Trimming cost V 5 bases and J 7 bases, with 14 bases left between them. The CDR3 DNA sequence: TGTGCCAGCAGCGAAGGACGGGATCGTGGCTACACCTTC. Translating it yields CASSEGRDRGYTF.

V gene TRBV18 combines with J gene TRBJ2-1, with D perhaps TRBD1 (6 bases). Germline assignment: CDR1 KGHSH and CDR2 LQKENI. The CDR3 length is 14 residues. The V gene lost 3 bases and the J gene lost 4 bases, with 10 bases spanning the gap. The CDR3 sequence: CASSPQTGYNEQFF. The CDR3 coding sequence is TGTGCCAGCTCACCGCAGACAGGATACAATGAGCAGTTCTTC.

For the CDR3, the DNA is TGTGCCAGTAGTATGAACTCAGACTGGAACACTGAAGCTTTCTTT. This codes for CASSMNSDWNTEAFF. The chain employs TRBV19 and TRBJ1-1; D gene uncertain. Germline V gene data show CDR1 as LNHDA and CDR2 as SQIVND (reference sequence). V was trimmed by 3 bases and J by 1 base, leaving 12 bases between them. CDR3 length equals 15 residues. The variable domain in full, with the rest retrieved from reference TRBV19 and TRBJ1-1, is DGGITQSPKYLFRKEGQNVTLSCEQNLNHDAMYWYRQDPGQGLRLIYYSQIVNDFQKGDIAEGYSVSREKKESFPLTVTSAQKNPTAFYLCASSMNSDWNTEAFFGQGTRLTVV.

This chain joins TRBV10-3 and TRBJ2-2, with D perhaps TRBD2 (6 bases). V lost 4 bases and J 2 bases, leaving 11 bases between the germline ends. CDR3 size: 15 residues. CDR1 and CDR2 from the germline V gene are ENHRY and SYGVKD. The CDR3 bases are TGTGCCATCAGTGCCGGGAGCGGAAACACCGGGGAGCTGTTTTTT. Amino acids: CAISAGSGNTGELFF.

V is TRBV7-8 and J is TRBJ2-7; 8 bases agree with TRBD2. The CDR3 is made up of 15 amino acids. V dropped 5 bases and J dropped 4; count of bases not matched to a gene: 10. Germline CDR1 and CDR2: SGHVS and FQNEAQ. CDR3 region: CASSQEGLGTYEQYF. For the CDR3, the DNA is TGTGCCAGCAGCCAAGAGGGACTAGGGACTTACGAGCAGTACTTC.

The chain joins TRBV19 to TRBJ1-4; 10 bases agree with TRBD1. V trimming: 4 bases; J trimming: 7 bases; junction bases outside the gene matches: 3. The CDR3 spans 14 residues. CDR1 LNHDA and CDR2 SQIVND come from the germline V gene (reference sequence). The CDR3 DNA reads as TGTGCCAGTAGTAGCCGGGACAGGGGTGAAAAACTGTTTTTT. Amino acid sequence: CASSSRDRGEKLFF. Full variable domain (remainder filled in from reference TRBV19 and TRBJ1-4): DGGITQSPKYLFRKEGQNVTLSCEQNLNHDAMYWYRQDPGQGLRLIYYSQIVNDFQKGDIAEGYSVSREKKESFPLTVTSAQKNPTAFYLCASSSRDRGEKLFFGSGTQLSVL.

The chain carries TRBV19 and TRBJ1-6, with D uncertain. CDR3 length equals 13 residues. The V and J ends lost 1 base and 8 bases respectively, with 6 bases between them. The germline gives CDR1 LNHDA, CDR2 SQIVND (reference sequence). The CDR3 here is CASSIAQDSPLHF. The CDR3 bases are TGTGCCAGTAGTATAGCTCAGGATTCACCCCTCCACTTT.

This clone was seen repeatedly, ten times or more. The rearrangement joins TRBV7-3 to TRBJ2-1, with D perhaps TRBD2 (5 bases). CDR3 length: 16 amino acids. The germline gives CDR1 SGHTA, CDR2 FQGTGA. V dropped 2 bases and J dropped 0 bases, with 11 bases sitting between them. The CDR3 sequence is CASSLLEDPSYNEQFF. The CDR3 nucleotides are TGTGCCAGCAGCTTATTGGAGGACCCCTCCTACAATGAGCAGTTCTTC.

The table lists this clone with a count of one. The chain recombines TRBV9 with TRBJ2-7; D possibly corresponds to TRBD1 (6 bases). Germline lookup yields CDR1 SGDLS and CDR2 YYNGEE. V dropped 2 bases and J dropped 3 bases, with 24 bases sitting between them. There are 18 residues in the CDR3. The CDR3 bases are TGTGCCAGCAGCGTCCTTGGACAGATTCCCTCGTCTTTCTACGAGCAGTACTTC. This codes for CASSVLGQIPSSFYEQYF.

The chain employs TRBV10-3 and TRBJ1-2; D not resolved. CDR1 ENHRY and CDR2 SYGVKD come from the germline V gene. The V and J ends lost 0 bases and 2 bases respectively, with 10 bases between them. This CDR3 is 15 amino acids long. In DNA, the CDR3 is TGTGCCATCAGTGAGTCGCCAGAACCAAACTATGGCTACACCTTC. Protein: CAISESPEPNYGYTF.

The chain joins TRBV30 to TRBJ2-3; D is undetermined. Trimming stripped 1 base from V and 0 bases from J, with 8 bases between. The length of the CDR3 is 14 residues. Germline CDR1 GTSNPN, CDR2 SVGIG (reference sequence). CDR3 sequence (DNA): TGTGCCTGGAGTGCAACGCGAAGCACAGATACGCAGTATTTT. Its protein is CAWSATRSTDTQYF.

V and J are TRBV4-2 and TRBJ2-7; 7 positions match TRBD1. This CDR3 comprises 13 residues. V trimming: 1 base; J trimming: 6 bases; junction bases outside the gene matches: 3. Germline-derived CDR1 and CDR2 are LGHNA and YNFKEQ. CDR3 DNA sequence: TGTGCCAGCAGCCAAGCGGGACAGCCCGAGCAGTACTTC. Its translation: CASSQAGQPEQYF.

The chain recombines TRBV2 with TRBJ2-5; TRBD2 agrees at 8 bases. This CDR3 is 15 amino acids long. With V trimmed by 5 bases and J by 1 base, 6 bases remained unmatched. The germline CDR1 and CDR2 sequences are SNHLY and FYNNEI. In DNA form, the CDR3 reads TGTGCCAGCAGTCCGGAGACTAGCGTCCAAGAGACCCAGTACTTC. Translation: CASSPETSVQETQYF. The variable domain in full, completed from reference TRBV2 and TRBJ2-5, reads EPEVTQTPSHQVTQMGQEVILRCVPISNHLYFYWYRQILGQKVEFLVSFYNNEISEKSEIFDDQFSVERPDGSNFTLKIRSTKLEDSAMYFCASSPETSVQETQYFGPGTRLLVL.

This clone was seen only a few times. The rearrangement uses TRBV18 and TRBJ1-1; D is perhaps TRBD1 (5 bases). CDR3 length: 13 residues. V was pared by 6 bases and J by 4 bases, with 12 bases between. Germline loops: CDR1 KGHSH, CDR2 LQKENI. This CDR3 reads CASSPDSSTEAFF. CDR3 nucleotides: TGTGCCAGCTCGCCAGACAGTTCCACTGAAGCTTTCTTT.

The table lists this clone with a few counts. The J gene is TRBJ2-1, the V gene TRBV4-1; 10 bases match TRBD2. The CDR3 sequence is 15 residues long. CDR1 and CDR2 (germline): MGHRA, YSYEKL. Trimming at V came to 3 bases and at J to 7 bases, leaving 6 bases not matched to a gene. The CDR3 here is CASSHSGRGGNEQFF. In DNA form, the CDR3 reads TGCGCCAGCAGCCACAGCGGGAGGGGAGGGAATGAGCAGTTCTTC.

This clone was seen a single time. The CDR3 coding sequence is TGTGCCAGCTCACCGAACCAGCAGGGGGCCGGAGATACGCAGTATTTT. Amino acid sequence: CASSPNQQGAGDTQYF. The V gene is TRBV18, the J gene TRBJ2-3; 8 bases fit TRBD1. Germline CDR1 KGHSH, CDR2 LQKENI. CDR3 size: 16 residues. V trimming: 3 bases; J trimming: 5 bases; junction bases outside the gene matches: 10.

This clone was detected a few times. The genes are TRBV7-3 and TRBJ1-2, with a tentative D call TRBD1 (6 bases). Germline V lookup: CDR1 SGHTA, CDR2 FQGTGA. The CDR3 loop spans 15 amino acids. V shed 5 bases and J shed 7 bases, with 20 bases lying between them. The CDR3 DNA reads TGTGCCAGCAGCATCGACCGGGACACTCCGCGTGGCTACACCTTC. This codes for CASSIDRDTPRGYTF.

The chain is built from TRBV5-1 and TRBJ1-2; TRBD1 matches at 9 bases. V shed 3 bases and J 7 bases; nucleotides not matched to a gene: 10. This CDR3 is built from 15 residues. Germline V gene data show CDR1 as SGHRS and CDR2 as YFSETQ. This CDR3 reads CASSSGDRDRGGYTF. Written as DNA, the CDR3 is TGCGCCAGCAGCTCCGGGGACAGGGATCGAGGTGGCTACACCTTC.

The rearrangement links TRBV5-1 to TRBJ2-5; possible D gene TRBD1, 6 bases. The ends were cut back, 5 bases at V and 1 base at J, with 12 bases in the middle. Germline V gives CDR1 SGHRS, CDR2 YFSETQ. The CDR3 runs to 14 residues. The CDR3: CASRLDRTQETQYF. The CDR3 nucleotides are TGCGCCAGCAGACTGGACAGAACCCAAGAGACCCAGTACTTC.

The CDR3 region is CASSHTDSGPYEQYF. CDR3 nucleotides: TGTGCCAGCAGTCACACGGACAGTGGACCCTACGAGCAGTACTTC. The rearrangement joins TRBV6-5 to TRBJ2-7; tentative D call: TRBD1 (6 bases). The CDR3 runs to 15 residues. The ends were cut back, 5 bases at V and 2 bases at J, with 16 bases in the middle. Germline assignment: CDR1 MNHEY and CDR2 SVGAGI.

The rearrangement links TRBV19 to TRBJ1-2, with D maybe TRBD1 (5 bases). The CDR3 has 13 residues. The V and J ends lost 8 bases and 3 bases respectively, with 13 bases between them. Per germline, CDR1 LNHDA and CDR2 SQIVND (reference sequence). The CDR3: CASHRSRDYGYTF. In DNA form, the CDR3 reads TGTGCCAGTCACAGGTCACGGGACTATGGCTACACCTTC. The full variable domain, rest sourced from reference TRBV19 and TRBJ1-2, is DGGITQSPKYLFRKEGQNVTLSCEQNLNHDAMYWYRQDPGQGLRLIYYSQIVNDFQKGDIAEGYSVSREKKESFPLTVTSAQKNPTAFYLCASHRSRDYGYTFGSGTRLTVV.

Within the sample, this clone is medium-sized. The chain has TRBV7-9 and TRBJ2-7; 7 bases map to TRBD1. Germline CDR1 reads SEHNR; CDR2 reads FQNEAQ (reference sequence). CDR3 size: 13 residues. Trimming took 5 bases from V and 5 from J; bases not matched to a gene: 6. As DNA, the CDR3 is TGTGCCAGCAGCGATGACAGGGCCCACGAGCAGTACTTC. Encoded protein: CASSDDRAHEQYF.

The V call is TRBV21-1, the J call TRBJ2-7; the table's TRBD1 call for D was not verified on the DNA. TRBV21-1 is assigned pseudogene status. The CDR3 consists of 14 residues. In DNA, the CDR3 is TGTGCCAGCAGCAAGGCCCCGACAGGCTACGAGCAGTACTTC. Protein sequence: CASSKAPTGYEQYF.

The gene calls are TRBV2 and TRBJ2-7, with 7 bases matching TRBD1. The germline CDR1 and CDR2 sequences are SNHLY and FYNNEI. V gave up 4 bases and J gave up 9 bases; unmatched junction bases: 15. The CDR3 has 15 residues. CDR3 sequence: CASSGQGPKTTRQYF. The CDR3 bases are TGTGCCAGCAGTGGACAGGGACCCAAAACTACGAGGCAGTACTTC.

With respect to this clone: Germline is not matched at one junction end, which may reflect a read error. The rearrangement links TRBV7-7 to TRBJ2-5, with 8 positions matching TRBD1. Germline lookup yields CDR1 SSHAT and CDR2 FNYEAQ (reference sequence). The CDR3 is 15 amino acids. For the CDR3, the DNA is TGTGCTAGCAGCCCCCGGGCAACAGGGGGAGAGACCCAGTACTTC. It encodes CASSPRATGGETQYF.